The clone carrying this T cell receptor beta chain showed up just a few times. Measured with immunoSEQ multiplex PCR; TCRdb has only the in-frame clones, and not every one. This repertoire shows roughly 100,000 clones, 85% to 95% found once; its top ten account for around 0.92%. The CDR3 consists of 15 residues. Germline loops: CDR1 MDHEN, CDR2 SYDVKM. The V end was cut by 5 bases, the J end by 3 bases, with 14 bases between. The sample comes from a study of T cell changes during pregnancy in multiple sclerosis. V usage is TRBV28 and J usage is TRBJ1-5, with a possible D match to TRBD1 (5 bases). The TCR was taken from a female donor with multiple sclerosis, enrolled in a pregnancy study. The source was peripheral blood, collected after pregnancy. CDR3 sequence: CASSPRSGLNQPQHF. CDR3 nucleotides: TGTGCCAGCAGTCCCAGGTCAGGGCTCAATCAGCCCCAGCATTTT.